This T cell receptor (beta chain) was sequenced for a study of blood T cell repertoires in COVID-19. Study in general: Sites in the United States, Italy and Spain provided acute and convalescent COVID-19 samples. Sources were T cells, B-cell-depleted T cells, or PBMCs; the material itself was cDNA or gDNA.

How the authors handled the data: Amplification of reference gene primers was used by the study to estimate nucleated cell counts. The protocol was immunoSEQ multiplex PCR, while the TCRdb copy is restricted to in-frame clones and leaves out a portion. The V and J calls and clone size were taken over from that table, and D and trimming were inferred from the DNA. The sample shows 35,000 to 40,000 clones, around 80% of them seen only once. This clone showed up just once. Germline lookup yields CDR1 KGHSH and CDR2 LQKENI. CDR3 length equals 12 residues. Trimming shortened V by 5 bases and J by 2 bases, and 6 bases separated the two germline ends.

The sequenced material came from peripheral blood. This receptor was obtained from an older man with active or convalescent COVID-19. The J gene is TRBJ1-2, the V gene TRBV18; D perhaps matches TRBD1 (6 bases). The CDR3 region has the DNA TGTGCCAGCTCAGGACAGAACTATGGCTACACCTTC. It is translated as CASSGQNYGYTF.